Each of the 9 T cell receptor beta chains below was sequenced from the same sample in a study of CD8+ T cells in alopecia areata. As to treatment: oral pan-JAK inhibitor, 5-10 mg twice daily. Reverse transcribed after extraction, RNA yielded cDNA as the sequencing template. Sequenced by immunoSEQ multiplex PCR; TCRdb stores in-frame clones only, minus some. The profile shows approximately 42,000 clones, about three fifths of them singletons. The source material was CD8+ T cells sorted from blood, sampled at week 4, from a patient treated with tofacitinib. All receptors come from a human donor with alopecia areata.

The gene calls are TRBV29-1 and TRBJ2-4; 9 bases line up with TRBD1. The V and J ends lost 8 bases and 6 bases, in that order; junction bases with no gene match: 5. CDR3 length: 12 amino acids. Germline assignment: CDR1 SQVTM and CDR2 ANQGSEA. The CDR3 bases are TGCAGCTGGGTGGGACAGGGAAACATTCAGTACTTC. It yields the protein CSWVGQGNIQYF.

This chain joins TRBV5-6 and TRBJ1-1; 7 bases align to TRBD1. CDR1 and CDR2 from the germline V gene are SGHDT and YYEEEE. The CDR3 extends over 14 amino acids. The J segment lost 4 bases and the V segment lost 2 bases, leaving 5 bases of the junction unmatched. Written as DNA, the CDR3 is TGTGCCAGCAGCTTAGGGGGCGCGGGCACTGAAGCTTTCTTT. Translation: CASSLGGAGTEAFF.

In its sample, this clone ranks as medium-sized. The chain couples TRBV7-8 to TRBJ2-7; D call uncertain. Germline V lookup: CDR1 SGHVS, CDR2 FQNEAQ. V lost 1 base to trimming and J lost 2 bases, with 3 bases between them. This CDR3 comprises 12 residues. In DNA form, the CDR3 reads TGTGCCAGCAGCTTAGGGGCCTACGAGCAGTACTTC. Encoded protein: CASSLGAYEQYF.

This chain uses TRBV13 with TRBJ2-5; TRBD2 matches at 8 bases. CDR1 and CDR2 from the germline V gene are PRHDT and FYEKMQ (reference sequence). The CDR3 extends over 19 amino acids. J gave up 7 bases and V 4 bases, and 23 bases lay outside the gene matches. CDR3 bases: TGTGCCAGCAGCTCAAACTCGGCCGGACTAGCCCCTATATCACGGACCCAGTACTTC. Its protein is CASSSNSAGLAPISRTQYF.

V is TRBV29-1 and J is TRBJ2-1; D remains ambiguous. Trimming pared 3 bases from V and 7 bases from J, leaving 7 bases between. The CDR3 covers 11 residues. Germline V gene sequence: CDR1 SQVTM, CDR2 ANQGSEA. For the CDR3, the DNA is TGCAGCGTTGAGTTTTCTAATGAGCAGTTCTTC. Its protein product is CSVEFSNEQFF.

CDR3 in DNA: TGTGCCAGCAGTTGGGCGAACTCCTACGAGCAGTACTTC. It is translated as CASSWANSYEQYF. The chain combines TRBV27 with TRBJ2-7; D unresolved. Germline CDR1 reads MNHEY; CDR2 reads SMNVEV (reference sequence). Trimming pared 4 bases from V and 0 bases from J, leaving 7 bases between. The CDR3 totals 13 residues.

The chain employs TRBV6-5 and TRBJ2-3, with D possibly TRBD2 on 6 matching bases. CDR3 length: 13 amino acids. Trimming shortened V by 8 bases and J by 3 bases, and 12 bases separated the two germline ends. CDR1 and CDR2 from the germline V gene are MNHEY and SVGAGI. CDR3 coding DNA: TGTGCCAGCGGCGACCGGGGGACAGATACGCAGTATTTT. Translation: CASGDRGTDTQYF.

The chain employs TRBV29-1 and TRBJ1-2; D is unclear. This CDR3 contains 10 residues. From germline, CDR1 is SQVTM and CDR2 ANQGSEA. V was clipped by 4 bases and J by 8 bases, with 8 bases between them. The CDR3 spells CSVVAGGYTF. The CDR3 DNA sequence: TGCAGCGTTGTGGCGGGGGGCTACACCTTC.

The count of this clone is one. This chain connects TRBV19 to TRBJ2-7; perhaps TRBD1 as D (6 bases). The V end lost 6 bases, the J end lost 2 bases, and 14 bases lay between the germline ends. The CDR3 length is 14 residues. The germline V gene has CDR1 LNHDA and CDR2 SQIVND (reference sequence). This CDR3 is CASRRDRDTYEQYF. In DNA form, the CDR3 reads TGTGCCAGTAGAAGAGATCGGGACACCTACGAGCAGTACTTC.